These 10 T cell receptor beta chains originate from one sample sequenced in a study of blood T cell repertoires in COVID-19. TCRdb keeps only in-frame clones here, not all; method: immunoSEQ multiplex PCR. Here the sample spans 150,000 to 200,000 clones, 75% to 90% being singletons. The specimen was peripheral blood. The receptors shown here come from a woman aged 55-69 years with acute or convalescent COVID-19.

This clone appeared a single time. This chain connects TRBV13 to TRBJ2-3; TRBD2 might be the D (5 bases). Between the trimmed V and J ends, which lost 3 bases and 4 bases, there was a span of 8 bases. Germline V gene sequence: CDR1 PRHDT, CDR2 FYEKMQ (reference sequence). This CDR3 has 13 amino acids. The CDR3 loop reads CASSFTSSDTQYF. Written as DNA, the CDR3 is TGTGCCAGCAGCTTCACTAGTTCAGATACGCAGTATTTT.

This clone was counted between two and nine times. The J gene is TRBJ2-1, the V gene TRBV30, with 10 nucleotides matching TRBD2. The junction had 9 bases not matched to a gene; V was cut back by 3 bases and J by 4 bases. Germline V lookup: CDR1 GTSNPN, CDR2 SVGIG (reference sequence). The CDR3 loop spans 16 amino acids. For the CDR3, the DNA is TGTGCCTGGAGACCTAGCGGGAGAGGGGGGTACAATGAGCAGTTCTTC. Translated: CAWRPSGRGGYNEQFF.

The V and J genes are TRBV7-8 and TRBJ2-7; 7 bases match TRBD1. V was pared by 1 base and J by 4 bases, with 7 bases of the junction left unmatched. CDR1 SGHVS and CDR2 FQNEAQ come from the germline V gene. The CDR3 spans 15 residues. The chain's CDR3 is CASSLVGRGNYEQYF. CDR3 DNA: TGTGCCAGCAGCTTAGTGGGCAGGGGGAATTACGAGCAGTACTTC. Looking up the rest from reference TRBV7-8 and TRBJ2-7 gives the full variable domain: GAGVSQSPRYKVAKRGQDVALRCDPISGHVSLFWYQQALGQGPEFLTYFQNEAQLDKSGLPSDRFFAERPEGSVSTLKIQRTQQEDSAVYLCASSLVGRGNYEQYFGPGTRLTVT.

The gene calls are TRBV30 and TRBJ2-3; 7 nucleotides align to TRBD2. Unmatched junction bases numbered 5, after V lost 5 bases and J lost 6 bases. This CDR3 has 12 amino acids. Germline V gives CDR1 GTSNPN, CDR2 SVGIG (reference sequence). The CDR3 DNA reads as TGTGCCTGGGGGGGGGAGAGGGATACGCAGTATTTT. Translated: CAWGGERDTQYF.

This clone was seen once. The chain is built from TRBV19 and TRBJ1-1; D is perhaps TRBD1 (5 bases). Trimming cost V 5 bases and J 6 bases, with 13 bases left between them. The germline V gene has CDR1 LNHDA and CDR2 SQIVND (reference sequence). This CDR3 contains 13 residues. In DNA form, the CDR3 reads TGTGCCAGTAGTGTGGGGGGTAGGGCTGAAGCTTTCTTT. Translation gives CASSVGGRAEAFF. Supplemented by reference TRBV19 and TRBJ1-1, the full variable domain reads DGGITQSPKYLFRKEGQNVTLSCEQNLNHDAMYWYRQDPGQGLRLIYYSQIVNDFQKGDIAEGYSVSREKKESFPLTVTSAQKNPTAFYLCASSVGGRAEAFFGQGTRLTVV.

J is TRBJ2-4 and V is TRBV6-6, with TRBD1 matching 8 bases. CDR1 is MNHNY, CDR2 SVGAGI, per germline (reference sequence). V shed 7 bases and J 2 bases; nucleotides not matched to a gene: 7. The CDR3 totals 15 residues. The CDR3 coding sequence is TGTGCCAGCATCCCGAGACAGGGGTCCAAAAACATTCAGTACTTC. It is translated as CASIPRQGSKNIQYF.

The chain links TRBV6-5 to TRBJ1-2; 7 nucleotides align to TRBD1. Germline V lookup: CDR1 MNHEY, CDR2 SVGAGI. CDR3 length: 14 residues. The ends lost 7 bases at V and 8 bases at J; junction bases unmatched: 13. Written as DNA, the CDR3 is TGTGCCAGCAACAGACAGGGTGGGTCCTGGGGCTACACCTTC. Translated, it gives CASNRQGGSWGYTF.

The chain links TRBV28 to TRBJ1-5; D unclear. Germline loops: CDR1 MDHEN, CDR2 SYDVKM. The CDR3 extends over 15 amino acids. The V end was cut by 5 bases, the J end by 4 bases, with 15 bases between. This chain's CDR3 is CASSPPGPGNQPQHF. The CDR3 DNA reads TGTGCCAGCAGTCCCCCCGGGCCGGGAAATCAGCCCCAGCATTTT.

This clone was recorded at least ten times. The CDR3 sequence: CASSSSPWRGGIFNEQFF. In DNA form, the CDR3 reads TGCGCCAGCAGTTCCTCCCCGTGGCGGGGAGGGATTTTCAATGAGCAGTTCTTC. The V gene is TRBV5-1, the J gene TRBJ2-1, with 7 bases that match TRBD2. The CDR3 totals 18 residues. The germline V gene encodes CDR1 SGHRS and CDR2 YFSETQ. With 5 bases clipped from V and 6 bases from J, the junction kept 20 bases outside the gene matches.

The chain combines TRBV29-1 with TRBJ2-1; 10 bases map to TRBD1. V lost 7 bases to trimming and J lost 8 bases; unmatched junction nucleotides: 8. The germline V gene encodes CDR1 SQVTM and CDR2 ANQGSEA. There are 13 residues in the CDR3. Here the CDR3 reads CSAGQGVFYEQFF. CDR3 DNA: TGCAGCGCCGGACAGGGGGTTTTTTATGAGCAGTTCTTC.